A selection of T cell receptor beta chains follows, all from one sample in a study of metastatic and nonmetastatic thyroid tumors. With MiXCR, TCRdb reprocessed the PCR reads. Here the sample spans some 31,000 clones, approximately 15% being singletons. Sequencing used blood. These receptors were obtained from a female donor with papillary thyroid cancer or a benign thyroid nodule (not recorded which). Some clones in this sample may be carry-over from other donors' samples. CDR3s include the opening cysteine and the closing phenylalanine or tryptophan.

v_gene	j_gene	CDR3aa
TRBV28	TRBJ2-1	CASRTPDGYNEQFF
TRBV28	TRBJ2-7	CASSGGLHYEQYF
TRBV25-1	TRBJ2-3	CASSDGTDTDTQYF
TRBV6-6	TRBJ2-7	CASSYFGLEANYEQYF
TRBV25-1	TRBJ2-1	CASSNLGYNEQFF
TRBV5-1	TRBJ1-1	CASSLVQGANTEAFF
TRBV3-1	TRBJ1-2	CASSQSLGVRYGYTF
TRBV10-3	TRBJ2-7	CAIIESGTGTSYEQYF
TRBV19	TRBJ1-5	CASSMYGGQGARSNQPQHF
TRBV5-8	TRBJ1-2	CASSWDSSGYTF
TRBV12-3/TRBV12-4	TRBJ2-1	CASSPGGAGVWQFF
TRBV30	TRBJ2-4	CAWSVLIGNIQYF
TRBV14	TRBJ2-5	CASSQESWETQYF
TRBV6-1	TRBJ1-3	CASVQDGTSGNTIYF
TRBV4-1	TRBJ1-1	CASSQVMGRTNTEAFF
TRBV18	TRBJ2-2	CASSPGAIRGTGELFF
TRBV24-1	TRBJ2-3	CATSSAGDRGTDTQYF
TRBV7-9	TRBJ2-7	CASSVNREREQYF
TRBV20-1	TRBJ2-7	CSAAGSKLSYEQYF
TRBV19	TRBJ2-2	CASNAGTNGELFF
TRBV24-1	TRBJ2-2	CATGAPGGTLMSVELFF
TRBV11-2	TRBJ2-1	CASSSTSGPRLREQFF
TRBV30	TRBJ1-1	CAWSYDGNTEAFF
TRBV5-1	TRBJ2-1	CASSSRPGQVTSEQFF
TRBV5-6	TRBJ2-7	CASSLGTGPYF
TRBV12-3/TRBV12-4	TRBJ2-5	CASRPYRRGHQETHYF
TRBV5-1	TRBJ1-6	CASSSDRGLNSPLHF
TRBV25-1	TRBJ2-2	CASSGQGATGELFF
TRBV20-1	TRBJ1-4	CSPAGEGNEKLFF
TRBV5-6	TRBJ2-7	CASSLVAPESEQYF
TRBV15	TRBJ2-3	CATSRDRGQGPDTQYF
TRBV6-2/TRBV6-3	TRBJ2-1	CASSYLARLAAYSYNEQFF
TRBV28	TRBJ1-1	CASSNPVGRGPTEAFF
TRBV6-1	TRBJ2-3	CASVVSRRDTQYF
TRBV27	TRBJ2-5	CASSPTTSDYGETQYF
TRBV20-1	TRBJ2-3	CSASSGAGVNLGTDTQYF
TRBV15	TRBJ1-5	CATSREQRGRQPQHF
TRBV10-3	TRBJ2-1	CAIAGGGSEQFF
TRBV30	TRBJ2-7	CAWSVESSYEQYF
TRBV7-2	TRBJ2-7	CASSLDRVADEQYF
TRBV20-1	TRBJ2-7	CSARPLPGQGSTFHEQYF
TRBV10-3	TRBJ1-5	CAISDSDQPQHF
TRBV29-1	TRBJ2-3	CSGWTDTQYF
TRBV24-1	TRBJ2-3	CATSDRKDSGPDTQYF
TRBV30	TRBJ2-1	CAWSVGGGYNEQFF